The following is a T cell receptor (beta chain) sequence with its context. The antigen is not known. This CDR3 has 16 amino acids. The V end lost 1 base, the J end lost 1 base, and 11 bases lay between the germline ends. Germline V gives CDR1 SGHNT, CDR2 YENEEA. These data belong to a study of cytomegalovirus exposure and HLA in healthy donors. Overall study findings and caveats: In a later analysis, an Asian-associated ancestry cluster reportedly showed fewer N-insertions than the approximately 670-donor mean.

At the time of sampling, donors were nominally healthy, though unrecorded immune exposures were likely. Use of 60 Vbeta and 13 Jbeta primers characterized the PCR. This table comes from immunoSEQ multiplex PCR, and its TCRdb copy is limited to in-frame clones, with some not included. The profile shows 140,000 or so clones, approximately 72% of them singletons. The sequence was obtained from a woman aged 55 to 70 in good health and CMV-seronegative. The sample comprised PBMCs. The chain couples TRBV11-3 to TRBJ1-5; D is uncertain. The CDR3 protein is CASSLVGRLSNQPQHF. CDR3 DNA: TGTGCCAGCAGCTTAGTGGGGAGATTAAGCAATCAGCCCCAGCATTTT.